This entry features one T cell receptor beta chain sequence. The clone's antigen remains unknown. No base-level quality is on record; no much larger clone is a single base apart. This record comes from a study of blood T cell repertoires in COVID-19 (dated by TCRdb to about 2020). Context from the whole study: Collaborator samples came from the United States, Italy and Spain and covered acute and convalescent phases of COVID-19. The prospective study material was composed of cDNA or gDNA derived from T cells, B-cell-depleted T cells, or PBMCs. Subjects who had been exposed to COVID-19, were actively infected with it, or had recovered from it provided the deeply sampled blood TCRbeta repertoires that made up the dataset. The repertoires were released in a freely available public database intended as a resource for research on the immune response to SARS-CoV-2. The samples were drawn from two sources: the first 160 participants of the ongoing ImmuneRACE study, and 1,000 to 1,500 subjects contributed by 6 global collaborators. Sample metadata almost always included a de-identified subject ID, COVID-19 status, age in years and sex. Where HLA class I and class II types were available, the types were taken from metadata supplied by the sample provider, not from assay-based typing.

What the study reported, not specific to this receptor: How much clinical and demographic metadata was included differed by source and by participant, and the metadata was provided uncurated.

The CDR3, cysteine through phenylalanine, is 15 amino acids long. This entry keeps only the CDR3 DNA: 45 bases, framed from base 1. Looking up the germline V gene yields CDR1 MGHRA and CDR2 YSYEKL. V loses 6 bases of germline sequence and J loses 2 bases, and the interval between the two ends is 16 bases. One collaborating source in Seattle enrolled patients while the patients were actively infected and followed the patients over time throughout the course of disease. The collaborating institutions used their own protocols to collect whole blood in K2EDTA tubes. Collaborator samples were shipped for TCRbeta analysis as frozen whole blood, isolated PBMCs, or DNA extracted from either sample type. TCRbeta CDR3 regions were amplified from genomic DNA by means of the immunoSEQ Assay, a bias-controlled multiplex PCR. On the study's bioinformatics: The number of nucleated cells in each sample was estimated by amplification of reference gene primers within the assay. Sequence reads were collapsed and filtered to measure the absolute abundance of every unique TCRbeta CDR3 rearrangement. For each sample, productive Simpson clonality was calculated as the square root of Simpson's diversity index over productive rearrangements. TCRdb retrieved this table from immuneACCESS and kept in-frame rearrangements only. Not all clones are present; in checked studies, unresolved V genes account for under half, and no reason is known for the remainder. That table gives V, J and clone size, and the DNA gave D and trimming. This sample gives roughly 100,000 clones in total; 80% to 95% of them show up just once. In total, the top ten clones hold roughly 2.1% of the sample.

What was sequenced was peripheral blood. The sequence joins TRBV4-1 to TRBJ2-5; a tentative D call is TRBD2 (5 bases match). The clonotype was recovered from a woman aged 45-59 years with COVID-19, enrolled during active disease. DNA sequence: TGCGCCAGCAGTCCACTGGACTCAGCACAAGAGACCCAGTACTTC. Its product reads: CASSPLDSAQETQYF.